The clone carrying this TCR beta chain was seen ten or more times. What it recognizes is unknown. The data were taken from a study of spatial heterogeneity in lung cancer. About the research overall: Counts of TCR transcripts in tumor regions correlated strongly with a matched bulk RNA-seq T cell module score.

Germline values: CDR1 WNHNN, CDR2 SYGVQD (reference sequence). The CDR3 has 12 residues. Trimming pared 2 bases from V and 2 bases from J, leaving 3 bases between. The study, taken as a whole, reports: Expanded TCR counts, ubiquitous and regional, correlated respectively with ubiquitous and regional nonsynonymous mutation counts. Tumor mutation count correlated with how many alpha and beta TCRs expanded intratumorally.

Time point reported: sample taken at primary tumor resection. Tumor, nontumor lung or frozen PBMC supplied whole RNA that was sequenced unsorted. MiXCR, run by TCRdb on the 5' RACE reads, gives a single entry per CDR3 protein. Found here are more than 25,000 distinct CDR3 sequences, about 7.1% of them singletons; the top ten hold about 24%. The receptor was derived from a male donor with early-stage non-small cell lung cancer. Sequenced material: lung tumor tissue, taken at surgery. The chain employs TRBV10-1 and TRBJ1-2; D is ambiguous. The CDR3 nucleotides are TGCGCCAGCAGTGAGAACAACTATGGCTACACCTTC. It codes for CASSENNYGYTF.